The present T cell receptor (beta chain) was sequenced within a study of post-analysis software for immune sequencing data. Across the study: The courses of disease that were included comprised relapsing-remitting, secondary progressive and progressive-relapsing multiple sclerosis.

Germline V gene data show CDR1 as MNHNY and CDR2 as SVGAGI (reference sequence). Trimming left V 0 bases short and J 5 bases short, with 17 bases between. The CDR3 consists of 17 residues. With respect to this clonotype: Its target is not known.

TCR beta cDNA libraries had unique molecular identifiers. TCRdb re-analysed the PCR reads in MiXCR, keeping a single row per CDR3 protein. The table includes around 710,000 distinct CDR3 sequences, under 60% detected once. Overall study findings and caveats: A handful of TRBV segments occurring more often in patients than controls included TRBV5-6, TRBV5-1 and TRBV20-1. Controls had significantly higher normalized Chao1 diversity than multiple sclerosis patients.

The J gene is TRBJ2-1, the V gene TRBV6-6; D tentatively reads TRBD1 or TRBD2 (5 bases each). What was sequenced was blood. The source is a girl between 10 and 17 years old with multiple sclerosis. The CDR3 spells CASSYSQGPTLNNEQFF. In nucleotides, the CDR3 is TGTGCCAGCAGTTACTCGCAGGGACCTACCTTAAACAATGAGCAGTTCTTC.